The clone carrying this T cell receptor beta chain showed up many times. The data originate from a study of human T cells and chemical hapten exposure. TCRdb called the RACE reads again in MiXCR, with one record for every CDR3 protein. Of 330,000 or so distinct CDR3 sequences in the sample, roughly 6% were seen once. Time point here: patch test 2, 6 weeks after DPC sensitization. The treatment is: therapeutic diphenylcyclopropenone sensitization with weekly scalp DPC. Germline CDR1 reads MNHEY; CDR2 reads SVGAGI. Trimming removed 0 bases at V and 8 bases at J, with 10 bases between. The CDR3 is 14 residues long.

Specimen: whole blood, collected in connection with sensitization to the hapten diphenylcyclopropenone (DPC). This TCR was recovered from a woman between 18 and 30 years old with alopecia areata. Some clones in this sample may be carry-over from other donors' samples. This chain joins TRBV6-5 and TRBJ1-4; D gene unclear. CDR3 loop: CASSYSSGNEKLFF. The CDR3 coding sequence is TGTGCCAGCAGTTACTCGTCCGGTAACGAAAAACTGTTTTTT.